This TCR beta chain was recovered during a study of T cells in Graves' hyperthyroidism and ophthalmopathy. There are 14 residues in the CDR3. V shed 5 bases and J shed 3 bases, with 13 bases lying between them. Germline CDR1 is MNHEY and CDR2 is SMNVEV (reference sequence). Template material for amplifying TCR beta CDR3 regions consisted of RNA transcripts. The TCR CDR3 first-round RT-PCR relied on the HTBI primer set. TCRdb reprocessed the multiplex PCR reads with MiXCR, giving one entry per CDR3 protein. The sample has roughly 600,000 distinct CDR3 sequences; roughly 15% are singletons. Turning to this clonotype: Antigen unknown.

Orbital computed tomography, thyroid ultrasound, serum thyroxine and TRAb, and clinical symptoms together informed the diagnoses. The PBMCs were sourced from fresh peripheral blood (more than 9 ml). Notes on the study in general: From stable hyperthyroidism, ophthalmopathy was separated by a 13 V-J model. Also found in blood were most expanded thyroid clonotypes above 0.001.

The clonotype originates from a woman between 45 and 65 years old with Graves' ophthalmopathy. The chain combines TRBV27 with TRBJ1-1; unclear D gene. Sequencing was done on a sample of blood. The CDR3 bases are TGTGCCAGCAGTCCCATGGGCGCCTACACTGAAGCTTTCTTT. Translation: CASSPMGAYTEAFF.